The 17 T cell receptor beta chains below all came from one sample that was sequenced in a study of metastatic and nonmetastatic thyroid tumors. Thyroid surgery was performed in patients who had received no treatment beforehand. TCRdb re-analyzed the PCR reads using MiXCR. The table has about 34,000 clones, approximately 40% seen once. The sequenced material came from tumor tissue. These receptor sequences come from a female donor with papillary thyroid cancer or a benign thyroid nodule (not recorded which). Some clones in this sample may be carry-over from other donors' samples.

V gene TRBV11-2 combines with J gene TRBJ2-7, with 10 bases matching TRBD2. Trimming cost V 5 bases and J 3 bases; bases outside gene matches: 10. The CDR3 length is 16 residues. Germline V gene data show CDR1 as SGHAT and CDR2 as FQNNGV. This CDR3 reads CASSILAGEFFYEQYF. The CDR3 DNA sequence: TGTGCCAGCAGCATTCTAGCGGGAGAGTTTTTCTACGAGCAGTACTTC.

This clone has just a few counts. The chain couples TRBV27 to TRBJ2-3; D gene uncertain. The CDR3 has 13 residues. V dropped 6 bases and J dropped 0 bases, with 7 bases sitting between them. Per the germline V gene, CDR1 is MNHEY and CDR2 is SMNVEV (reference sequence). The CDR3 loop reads CASSFSSTDTQYF. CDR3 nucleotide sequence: TGTGCCAGCAGCTTCTCTAGCACAGATACGCAGTATTTT.

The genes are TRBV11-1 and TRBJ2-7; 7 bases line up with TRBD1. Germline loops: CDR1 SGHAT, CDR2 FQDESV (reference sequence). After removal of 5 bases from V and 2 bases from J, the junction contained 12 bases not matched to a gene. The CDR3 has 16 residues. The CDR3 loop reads CASSPSADRDAYEQYF. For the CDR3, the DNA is TGTGCCAGCAGCCCCAGCGCCGACAGGGACGCCTACGAGCAGTACTTC.

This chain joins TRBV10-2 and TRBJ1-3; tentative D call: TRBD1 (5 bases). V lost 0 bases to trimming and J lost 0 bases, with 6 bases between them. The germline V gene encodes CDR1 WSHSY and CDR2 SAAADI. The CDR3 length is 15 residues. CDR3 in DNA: TGCGCCAGCAGTGAGTCCGGGGGCTCTGGAAACACCATATATTTT. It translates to CASSESGGSGNTIYF.

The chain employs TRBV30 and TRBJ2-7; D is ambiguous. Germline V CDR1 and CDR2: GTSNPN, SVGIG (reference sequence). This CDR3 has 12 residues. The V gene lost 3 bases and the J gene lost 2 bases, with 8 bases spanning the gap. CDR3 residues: CAWSDATYEQYF. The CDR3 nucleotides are TGTGCCTGGAGCGATGCCACCTACGAGCAGTACTTC.

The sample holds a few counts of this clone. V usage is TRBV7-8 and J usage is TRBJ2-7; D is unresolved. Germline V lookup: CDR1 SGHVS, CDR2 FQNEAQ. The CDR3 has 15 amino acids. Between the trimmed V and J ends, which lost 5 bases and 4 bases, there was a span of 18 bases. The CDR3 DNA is TGTGCCAGCAGCACGGGCCCCATGGGCGCGTACGAGCAGTACTTC. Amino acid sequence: CASSTGPMGAYEQYF.

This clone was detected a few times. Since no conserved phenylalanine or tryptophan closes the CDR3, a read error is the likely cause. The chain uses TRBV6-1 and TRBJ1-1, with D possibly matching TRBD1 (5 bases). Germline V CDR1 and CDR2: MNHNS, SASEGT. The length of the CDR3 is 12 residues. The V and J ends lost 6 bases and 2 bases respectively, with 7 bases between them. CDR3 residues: CASRQGNTEAFV. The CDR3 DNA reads TGTGCCAGCAGGCAGGGTAACACTGAAGCTTTCGTT.

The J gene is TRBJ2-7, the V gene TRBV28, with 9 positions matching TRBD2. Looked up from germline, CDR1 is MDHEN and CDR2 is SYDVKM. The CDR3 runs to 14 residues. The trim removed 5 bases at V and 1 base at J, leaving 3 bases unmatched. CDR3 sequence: CASSGGRASYEQYF. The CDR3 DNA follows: TGTGCCAGCAGTGGCGGGAGGGCATCCTACGAGCAGTACTTC.

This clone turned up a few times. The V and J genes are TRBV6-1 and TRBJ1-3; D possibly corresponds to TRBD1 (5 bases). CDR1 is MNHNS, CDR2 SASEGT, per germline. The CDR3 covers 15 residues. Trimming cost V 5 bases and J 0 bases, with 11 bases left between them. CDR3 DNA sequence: TGTGCCAGCAGTTCGGGACTGAACTCTGGAAACACCATATATTTT. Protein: CASSSGLNSGNTIYF.

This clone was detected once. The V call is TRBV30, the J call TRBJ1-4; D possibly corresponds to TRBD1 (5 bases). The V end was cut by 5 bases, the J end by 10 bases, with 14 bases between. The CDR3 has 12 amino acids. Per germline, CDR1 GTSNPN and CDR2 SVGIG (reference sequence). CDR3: CAWSGLEGKLFF. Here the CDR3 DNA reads TGTGCCTGGTCGGGGCTAGAGGGAAAACTGTTTTTT.

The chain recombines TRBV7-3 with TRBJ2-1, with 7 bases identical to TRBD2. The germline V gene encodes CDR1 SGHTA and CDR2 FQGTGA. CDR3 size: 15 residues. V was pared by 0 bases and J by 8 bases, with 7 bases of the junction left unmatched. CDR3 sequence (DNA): TGTGCCAGCAGCTTAACAGGGAGGGAAAGTGATGAGCAGTTCTTC. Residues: CASSLTGRESDEQFF.

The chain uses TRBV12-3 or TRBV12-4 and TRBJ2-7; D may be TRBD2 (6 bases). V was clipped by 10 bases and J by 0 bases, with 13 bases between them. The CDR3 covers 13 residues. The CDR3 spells CATSRDFSYEQYF. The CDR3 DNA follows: TGTGCCACCAGCCGGGACTTCTCCTACGAGCAGTACTTC.

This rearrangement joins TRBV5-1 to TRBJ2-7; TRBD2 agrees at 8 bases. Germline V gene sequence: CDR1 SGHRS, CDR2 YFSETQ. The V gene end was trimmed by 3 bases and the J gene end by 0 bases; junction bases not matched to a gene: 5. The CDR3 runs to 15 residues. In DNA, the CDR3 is TGCGCCAGCAGCTCCGGACTAGCCAGCTCCTACGAGCAGTACTTC. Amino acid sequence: CASSSGLASSYEQYF.

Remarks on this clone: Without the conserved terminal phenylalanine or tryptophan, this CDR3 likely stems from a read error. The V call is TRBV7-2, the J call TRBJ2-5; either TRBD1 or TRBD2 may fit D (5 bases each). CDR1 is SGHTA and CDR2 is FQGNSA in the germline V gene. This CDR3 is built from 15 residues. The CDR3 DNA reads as TGTGCGAGCAGCCCCCAGGGCATTTCGGGGGAGACCCAGTACAAC. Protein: CASSPQGISGETQYN.

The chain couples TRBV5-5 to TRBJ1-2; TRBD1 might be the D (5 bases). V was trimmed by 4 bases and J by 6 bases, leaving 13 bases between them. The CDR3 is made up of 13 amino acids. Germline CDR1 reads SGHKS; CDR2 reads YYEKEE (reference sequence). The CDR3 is CASSPQGWDGYTF. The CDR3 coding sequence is TGTGCCAGCAGCCCTCAGGGATGGGATGGCTACACCTTC.

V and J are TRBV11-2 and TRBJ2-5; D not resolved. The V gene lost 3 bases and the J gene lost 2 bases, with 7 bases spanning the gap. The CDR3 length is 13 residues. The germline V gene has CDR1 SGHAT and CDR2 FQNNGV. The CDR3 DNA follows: TGTGCCAGCAGCTTGTGGAAACAAGAGACCCAGTACTTC. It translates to CASSLWKQETQYF.

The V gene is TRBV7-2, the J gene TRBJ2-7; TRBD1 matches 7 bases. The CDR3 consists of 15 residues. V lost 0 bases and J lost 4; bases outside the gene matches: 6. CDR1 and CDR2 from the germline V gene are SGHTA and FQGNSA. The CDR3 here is CASSLAGDSWYEQYF. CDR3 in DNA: TGTGCCAGCAGCTTAGCAGGGGACAGTTGGTACGAGCAGTACTTC.